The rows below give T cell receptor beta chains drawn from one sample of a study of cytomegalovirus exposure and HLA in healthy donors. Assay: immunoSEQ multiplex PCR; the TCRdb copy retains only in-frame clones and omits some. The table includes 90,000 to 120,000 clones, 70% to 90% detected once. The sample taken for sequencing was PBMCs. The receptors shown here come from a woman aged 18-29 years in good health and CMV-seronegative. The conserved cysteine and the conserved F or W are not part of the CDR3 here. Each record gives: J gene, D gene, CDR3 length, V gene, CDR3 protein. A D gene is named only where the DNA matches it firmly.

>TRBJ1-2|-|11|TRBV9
ASSPSVGGVTT
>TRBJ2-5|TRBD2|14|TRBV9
ASSVADGGVGETQY
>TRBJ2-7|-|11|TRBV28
ASWGPLYYEQY
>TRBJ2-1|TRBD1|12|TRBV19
ASSGTGSRDEQF
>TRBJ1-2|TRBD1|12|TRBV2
ASSPDRGWYGYT
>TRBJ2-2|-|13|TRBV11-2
ASSLDLGLLRELF
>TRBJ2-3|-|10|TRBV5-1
ASSPGQDTQY
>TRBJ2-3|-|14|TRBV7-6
ASSSTLIRRGDTQY
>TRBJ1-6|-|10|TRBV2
ASTKGNSPLH
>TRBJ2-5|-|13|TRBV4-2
ASSQPSGGKETQY
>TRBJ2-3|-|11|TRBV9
ASSGTSTDTQY
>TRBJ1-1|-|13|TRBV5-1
ASSPLPEMNTEAF
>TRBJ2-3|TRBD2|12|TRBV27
ASSSHGGTDTQY
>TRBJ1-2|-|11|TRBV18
ASSPARRRGYT
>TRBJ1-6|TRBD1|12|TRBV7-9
ASSSGTERSPLH
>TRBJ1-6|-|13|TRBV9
ASSLGTGGNSPLH
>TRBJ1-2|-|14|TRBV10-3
AIPSDQTGPNYGYT
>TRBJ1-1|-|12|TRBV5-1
ASSWRGLNTEAF
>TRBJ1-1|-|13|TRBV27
ASSPGRGALTEAF
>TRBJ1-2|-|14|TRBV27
ASSFNPPGGRYGYT
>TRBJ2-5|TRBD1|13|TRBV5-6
ASSLVYGTGVTQY
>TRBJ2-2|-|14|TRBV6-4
ASSDSYRSNTGELF
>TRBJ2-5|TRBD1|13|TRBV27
ASSSGTGLWETQY
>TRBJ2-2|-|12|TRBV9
ASSVALLTGELF
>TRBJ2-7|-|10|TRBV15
ATSTVLNEQY
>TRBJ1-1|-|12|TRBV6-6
ASRSFQGNTEAF
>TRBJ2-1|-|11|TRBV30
ASSHGGYNEQF
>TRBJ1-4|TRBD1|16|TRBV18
ASSPGRTGANANEKLF
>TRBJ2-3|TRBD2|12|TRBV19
ASSPSGGADTQY
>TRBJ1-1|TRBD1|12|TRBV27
ASNPTGWNTEAF
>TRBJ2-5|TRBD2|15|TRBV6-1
ASSGRAGSGGTQRQY
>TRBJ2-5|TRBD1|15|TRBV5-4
ASSLNPEQGAVETQY
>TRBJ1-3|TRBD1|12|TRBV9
ASSPQGAGNTIY
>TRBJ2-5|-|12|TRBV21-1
ASSKEGREETQY
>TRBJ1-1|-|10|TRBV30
AWSLSGGRAF
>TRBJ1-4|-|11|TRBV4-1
ASSRSFNEKLF
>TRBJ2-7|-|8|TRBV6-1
ASSHYEQY
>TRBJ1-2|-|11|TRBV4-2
ASSQAYSYGYT
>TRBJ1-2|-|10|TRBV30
AWLVWNYGYT
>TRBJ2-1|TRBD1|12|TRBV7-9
ASSRQGGYNEQF
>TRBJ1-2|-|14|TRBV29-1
SVEDGLTRRDYGYT
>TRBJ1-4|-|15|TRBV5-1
ASSLVWPRGVGEKLF
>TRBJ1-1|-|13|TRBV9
ASSSWTEGYTEAF
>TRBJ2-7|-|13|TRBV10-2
ASSEDRTVSYEQY
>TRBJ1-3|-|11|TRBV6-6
ASEQGSGNTIY
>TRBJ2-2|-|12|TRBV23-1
ASPDYRPTGELF
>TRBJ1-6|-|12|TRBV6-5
ASSTSSYNSPLH
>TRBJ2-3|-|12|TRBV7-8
ASSPTRQSDTQY
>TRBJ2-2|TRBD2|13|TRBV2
ASSGSSGGTGELF
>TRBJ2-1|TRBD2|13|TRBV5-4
ASSRLAGVYNEQF